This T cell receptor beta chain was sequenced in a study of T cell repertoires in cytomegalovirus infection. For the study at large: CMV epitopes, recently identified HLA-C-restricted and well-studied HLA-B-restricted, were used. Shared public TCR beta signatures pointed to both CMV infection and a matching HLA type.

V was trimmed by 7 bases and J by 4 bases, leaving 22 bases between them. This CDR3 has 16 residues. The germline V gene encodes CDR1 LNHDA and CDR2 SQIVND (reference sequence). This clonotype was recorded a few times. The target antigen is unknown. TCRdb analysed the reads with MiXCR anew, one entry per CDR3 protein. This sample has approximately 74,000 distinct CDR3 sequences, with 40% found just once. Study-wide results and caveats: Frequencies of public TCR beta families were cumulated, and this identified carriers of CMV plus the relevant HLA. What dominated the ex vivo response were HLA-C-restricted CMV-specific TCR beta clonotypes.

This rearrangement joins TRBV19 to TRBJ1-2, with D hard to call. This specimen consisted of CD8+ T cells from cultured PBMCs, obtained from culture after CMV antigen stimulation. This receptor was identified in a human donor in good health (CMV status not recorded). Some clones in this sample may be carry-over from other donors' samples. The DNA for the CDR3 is TGTGCCAGTATATCGGGTTGGTCTCCCTCACTCTATGGCTACACCTTC. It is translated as CASISGWSPSLYGYTF.